This T cell receptor beta chain was documented in a study of blood T cell repertoires in COVID-19. The germline V gene encodes CDR1 SEHNR and CDR2 FQNEAQ (reference sequence). CDR3 length: 14 residues. V lost 5 bases and J lost 7; bases outside the gene matches: 4. A note on this clone: In the same sample, other DNA sequences code for this CDR3.

The data were produced by immunoSEQ multiplex PCR, yet TCRdb's version contains in-frame clones alone and is incomplete. This repertoire shows 110,000 or so clones, about 76% found once; its top ten account for roughly a fifth. This clonotype was sampled from a woman aged 70-85 years with acute or convalescent COVID-19. The chain joins TRBV7-9 to TRBJ1-6; TRBD1 aligns across 8 bases. The sequenced sample consisted of peripheral blood. CDR3 sequence reads: CASSTTGENSPLHF. As DNA, the CDR3 is TGTGCCAGCAGCACGACAGGGGAGAATTCACCCCTCCACTTT.